Presented here are 10 T cell receptor beta chains from one specimen sequenced in a study of identical twins. TCRdb itself ran the 5' RACE reads through MiXCR, one entry per CDR3 protein. The table includes about 660,000 distinct CDR3 sequences, under 9% detected once. This sample was shared with a second study, whose subject was yellow fever vaccine responses in identical twins.

Sequenced input: PBMCs. These receptors all come from a woman aged 18-29 years in good health.

This chain uses TRBV18 with TRBJ2-7, with 7 positions matching TRBD1. The CDR3 is 17 residues long. V shed 3 bases and J 0 bases; nucleotides not matched to a gene: 11. Germline CDR1 KGHSH, CDR2 LQKENI. CDR3 sequence reads: CASSPPLQGKSSYEQYF. The CDR3 DNA is TGTGCCAGCTCACCCCCTTTACAGGGGAAGAGCTCCTACGAGCAGTACTTC.

This clonotype showed up just a few times. The chain has TRBV5-1 and TRBJ2-5, with D perhaps matching TRBD2 (6 bases). Trimming removed 5 bases from V and 5 bases from J, with 13 bases in between. The CDR3 covers 13 residues. CDR1 is SGHRS, CDR2 YFSETQ, per germline. As DNA, the CDR3 is TGCGCCAGCAGGCTTCAGGGAGGTGAGACCCAGTACTTC. Residues: CASRLQGGETQYF.

This clonotype was picked up many times. The chain uses TRBV20-1 and TRBJ1-5; 7 bases line up with TRBD1. The CDR3 loop spans 14 amino acids. Germline assignment: CDR1 DFQATT and CDR2 SNEGSKA (reference sequence). J was trimmed by 4 bases and V by 5 bases; bases with no gene match: 8. The chain's CDR3 is CSAPSQGGNQPQHF. CDR3 nucleotides: TGCAGTGCTCCCAGCCAGGGGGGGAATCAGCCCCAGCATTTT.

On this clonotype itself: A much larger clone is a single base away; this may be a read error. The gene calls are TRBV5-1 and TRBJ2-2; 8 positions match TRBD2. The CDR3 sequence is 16 residues long. Germline CDR1 is SGHRS and CDR2 is YFSETQ. CDR3 nucleotides: TGCGCCAGCAGCTTGTTTTCCAGCGGGAGAAACGGGGAGCTGTTATTT. This translates into CASSLFSSGRNGELLF.

There are a few counts of this clonotype. The gene calls are TRBV11-3 and TRBJ1-1, with no clear D. V gave up 5 bases and J gave up 1 base, with 5 bases separating them. This CDR3 region has 12 residues. The germline V gene has CDR1 SGHNT and CDR2 YENEEA. Here the CDR3 DNA reads TGTGCCAGCAGCACAACGAACACTGAAGCTTTCTTT. This translates into CASSTTNTEAFF.

This clonotype was recorded many times. This chain connects TRBV10-3 to TRBJ2-1; 10 bases agree with TRBD2. Germline values: CDR1 ENHRY, CDR2 SYGVKD. V was pared by 2 bases and J by 2 bases, with 3 bases of the junction left unmatched. The CDR3 contains 16 residues. In nucleotides, the CDR3 is TGTGCCATCAGTGAGCCTAGCGGGAGTACCTACAATGAGCAGTTCTTC. It is translated as CAISEPSGSTYNEQFF.

This clonotype has a handful of counts. The CDR3 nucleotides read TGTGCCAGCAGTTTAGCGGAATCCTACAATGAGCAGTTCTTC. This translates into CASSLAESYNEQFF. This chain links TRBV27 with TRBJ2-1; D is unclear. The CDR3 contains 14 residues. V lost 2 bases to trimming and J lost 1 base, with 6 bases between them. From germline, CDR1 is MNHEY and CDR2 SMNVEV (reference sequence).

The chain joins TRBV19 to TRBJ1-5; D is unresolved. CDR3 size: 15 residues. Germline assignment: CDR1 LNHDA and CDR2 SQIVND (reference sequence). V was shortened by 7 bases and J by 2 bases, with 15 bases between the two germline ends. CDR3 sequence reads: CASNSPGSGNQPQHF. Here the CDR3 DNA reads TGTGCCAGTAACAGCCCAGGATCGGGCAATCAGCCCCAGCATTTT.

Ten or more counts support this clonotype. In DNA, the CDR3 is TGTGCCAGCAGTTTATTGGGATCAGATACGCAGTATTTT. As protein: CASSLLGSDTQYF. This chain connects TRBV27 to TRBJ2-3, with D unclear. The CDR3 extends over 13 amino acids. The germline gives CDR1 MNHEY, CDR2 SMNVEV (reference sequence). V dropped 1 base and J dropped 4 bases, with 6 bases sitting between them.

The chain employs TRBV7-2 and TRBJ2-1, with D possibly being TRBD2 (5 bases). CDR3 size: 13 residues. V lost 5 bases to trimming and J lost 10 bases, with 15 bases between them. Germline V lookup: CDR1 SGHTA, CDR2 FQGNSA. CDR3 loop: CASSLKISGEQFF. In DNA, the CDR3 is TGTGCCAGCAGCCTAAAGATATCGGGGGAGCAGTTCTTC.